Each of the 2 T cell receptor beta chains below was sequenced from the same sample in a study of T-cell memory formation after mild COVID-19. TCRdb reprocessed the 5' RACE reads via MiXCR and lists one record per CDR3 protein. The sample has around 530,000 distinct CDR3 sequences; less than 25% are singletons. What was sequenced was PBMCs or a T cell subset sorted from them (not recorded which). These receptors were obtained from an adult woman who had mild COVID-19 (a few samples of this study predate the infection). Cell type and time point are not known.

The J gene is TRBJ2-3, the V gene TRBV6-2 or TRBV6-3, with TRBD2 identical over 7 bases. Germline V gene lookup returns CDR1 MNHEY and CDR2 SVGEGT. The length of the CDR3 is 15 residues. V was pared by 1 base and J by 3 bases, with 4 bases of the junction left unmatched. CDR3 region: CASSYWSGNTDTQYF. The CDR3 bases are TGTGCCAGCAGTTACTGGAGCGGGAATACAGATACGCAGTATTTT.

This chain connects TRBV6-2 or TRBV6-3 to TRBJ1-5, with 9 bases that match TRBD1. Germline assignment: CDR1 MNHEY and CDR2 SVGEGT. The CDR3 spans 16 residues. V was pared by 7 bases and J by 0 bases, with 7 bases of the junction left unmatched. The CDR3 nucleotides read TGTGCCAGCAACCGGGACAGGGTTAATAGCAATCAGCCCCAGCATTTT. Protein sequence: CASNRDRVNSNQPQHF.